The clone carrying this T cell receptor beta chain was found once. The record originates from a study of blood T cell repertoires in COVID-19. Study in general: The cDNA or gDNA used as material had been derived from T cells, B-cell-depleted T cells, or PBMCs.

TCRdb keeps only in-frame clones here, not all; method: immunoSEQ multiplex PCR. The sample lists some 510,000 clones, approximately 87% seen once, with roughly 1.9% in the top ten. Membership in each cohort depended on participant-reported clinical history. Input material: PBMCs or T cells enriched from blood (not recorded which). This receptor was taken from a woman in her thirties or forties who had recovered from COVID-19.

The CDR3, as DNA: TGTGCCAGCAGCGGCTTAGCCGCCAATGAGCAGTTCTTC. It translates to CASSGLAANEQFF. The genes are TRBV7-9 and TRBJ2-1; D is undetermined. The CDR3 runs to 13 residues. V shed 5 bases and J shed 6 bases, with 11 bases lying between them. Germline CDR1 reads SEHNR; CDR2 reads FQNEAQ (reference sequence).